The 9 T cell receptor beta chains below were found in one sample sequenced in a study of neurological immune-mediated disorders (dated by TCRdb to between 2017 and 2020). In the paper's terms, the time point label means: longitudinal time-point 3. The library relied on 5' RACE. Sequencing used an Illumina HiSeq 2500. TCRdb reanalyzed the raw reads on its own, using fastp at Q25 for trimming and MiXCR for clone calling, and kept in-frame beta chains. A single entry per CDR3 protein holds the most common genes and DNA from its merged rows. In all, the sample holds fewer than 50,000 distinct CDR3 sequences, and roughly 14% of those were seen once. The top ten clonotypes cover about 10% of the sample. The sequenced sample consisted of PBMCs. The receptor set was obtained from a man aged 25 to 40 in good health.

This clonotype was seen repeatedly, ten times or more. One end of the junction does not line up with germline, which may come from a read error. This sequence joins TRBV5-1 and TRBJ2-5; the match to TRBD2 covers 7 bases. Germline CDR1 reads SGHRS; CDR2 reads YFSETQ. The CDR3 covers 15 residues. This CDR3 is CASTLALADQETQYF. The DNA for the CDR3 is TGCGCCAGCACCTTGGCGCTAGCGGACCAAGAGACCCAGTACTTC. The variable domain in full, completed from reference TRBV5-1 and TRBJ2-5, reads KAGVTQTPRYLIKTRGQQVTLSCSPISGHRSVSWYQQTPGQGLQFLFEYFSETQRNKGNFPGRFSGRQFSNSRSEMNVSTLELGDSALYLCASTLALADQETQYFGPGTRLLVL.

This clonotype was observed at least ten times. The V gene is TRBV15, the J gene TRBJ2-5; TRBD2 is a possible D gene (5 bases). Germline V lookup: CDR1 LNHNV, CDR2 YYDKDF (reference sequence). CDR3 length equals 14 residues. Trimming removed 3 bases at V and 2 bases at J, with 10 bases between. In DNA form, the CDR3 reads TGTGCCACCAGCAGTCCGAGGGTACAAGAGACCCAGTACTTC. Its protein is CATSSPRVQETQYF.

About this clonotype: A much larger clone sits a single nucleotide away, making a read error possible. The rearrangement links TRBV5-1 to TRBJ2-3; 10 bases map to TRBD2. V lost 10 bases, J lost 0 bases, and 14 bases stayed unmatched. CDR1 SGHRS and CDR2 YFSETQ come from the germline V gene. There are 17 residues in the CDR3. CDR3: CACTTIGLAESTDTQYF. The CDR3 coding sequence is TGCGCCTGCACCACTATCGGACTAGCGGAGAGCACAGATACGCAGTATTTT. The complete variable domain, with remaining parts taken from reference TRBV5-1 and TRBJ2-3, reads KAGVTQTPRYLIKTRGQQVTLSCSPISGHRSVSWYQQTPGQGLQFLFEYFSETQRNKGNFPGRFSGRQFSNSRSEMNVSTLELGDSALYLCACTTIGLAESTDTQYFGPGTRLTVL.

Worth noting for this clonotype: This may be a read error, as it is one base from a much larger clone. CDR3 DNA sequence: TGTGCCAGCAGTTACAACTCTTGGGTCTCCTACGACCAGTACTTC. Translating gives CASSYNSWVSYDQYF. V usage is TRBV6-2 or TRBV6-3 and J usage is TRBJ2-7; D unclear. This CDR3 is 15 amino acids long. The germline V gene has CDR1 MNHEY and CDR2 SVGEGT.

This clonotype was counted ten times or more. The chain combines TRBV20-1 with TRBJ1-2, with a possible D match to TRBD1 (6 bases). Trimming took 3 bases from V and 3 from J, leaving 17 bases between them. The CDR3 length is 15 residues. In germline, CDR1 is DFQATT, CDR2 SNEGSKA (reference sequence). The CDR3 reads CSASGGGAGDYGYTF. CDR3 DNA: TGCAGTGCTAGTGGCGGGGGCGCTGGGGACTATGGCTACACCTTC.

This clonotype was detected many times. The V gene is TRBV5-1, the J gene TRBJ1-1; TRBD1 matches at 8 bases. Germline CDR1 and CDR2: SGHRS and YFSETQ. The CDR3 sequence is 16 residues long. V was clipped by 0 bases and J by 6 bases; unmatched bases: 10. CDR3 DNA sequence: TGCGCCAGCAGCTTGGTTCCGACAGGGGAGAGTGCTGAAGCTTTCTTT. Its protein product is CASSLVPTGESAEAFF.

In this sample, this clonotype turned up many times. The J gene is TRBJ2-1, the V gene TRBV11-2; 8 bases align to TRBD1. Germline V gives CDR1 SGHAT, CDR2 FQNNGV. This CDR3 spans 15 amino acids. The trim removed 5 bases at V and 8 bases at J, leaving 11 bases unmatched. CDR3 amino acids: CASSPGRTGFDEQFF. The CDR3 bases are TGTGCCAGCAGCCCGGGCCGGACAGGGTTTGATGAGCAGTTCTTC.

This clonotype was seen ten or more times. CDR3 nucleotides: TGCGCCAGCAGCTTGGGGGGGGGTGATCAGCCCCAGCATTTT. It is translated as CASSLGGGDQPQHF. The chain uses TRBV5-1 and TRBJ1-5, with D possibly TRBD1 on 5 matching bases. V lost 0 bases, J lost 5 bases, and 9 bases lay in between. The CDR3 loop spans 14 amino acids. In germline, CDR1 is SGHRS, CDR2 YFSETQ.

Note on this clonotype: This may stem from a read error, because a much larger clone lies one nucleotide away. V gene TRBV7-3 combines with J gene TRBJ2-6; D is perhaps TRBD2 (5 bases). Trimming took 5 bases from V and 0 from J, leaving 11 bases between them. The CDR3 covers 16 residues. CDR1 is SGHTA, CDR2 FQGTGA, per germline. In DNA, the CDR3 is TGTGCCAGCAGCAACCCGACTATCTCTGGGGCCAACGTCCTGACTTTC. Its translation is CASSNPTISGANVLTF.